Below, 18 T cell receptor beta chains from the same sample are listed, as sequenced in a study of blood T cell repertoires in COVID-19. The assay was immunoSEQ multiplex PCR, and TCRdb's table has in-frame clones only and misses some. The data hold about 360,000 clones, with around 87% observed a single time. The sequencing input was peripheral blood. The receptors originated from a human donor in a cohort sampled during active COVID-19.

The rearrangement uses TRBV5-8 and TRBJ1-5; a possible D gene is TRBD1 (5 bases). This CDR3 contains 15 residues. The germline CDR1 and CDR2 sequences are SGHTS and YDEGEE. Trimming removed 0 bases from V and 4 bases from J, with 11 bases in between. The CDR3 sequence: CASSLGRTLNQPQHF. Here the CDR3 DNA reads TGTGCCAGCAGCTTGGGACGGACACTGAATCAGCCCCAGCATTTT.

CDR3 protein: CAWSVRGRGSAEAFF. The CDR3 DNA reads as TGTGCCTGGAGTGTACGCGGCAGAGGGAGCGCTGAAGCTTTCTTT. The V call is TRBV30, the J call TRBJ1-1; D gene unclear. V was clipped by 0 bases and J by 6 bases, with 17 bases between them. Per the germline V gene, CDR1 is GTSNPN and CDR2 is SVGIG (reference sequence). This CDR3 has 15 residues. Using reference TRBV30 and TRBJ1-1 for the parts outside the CDR3, the full variable domain is SQTIHQWPATLVQPVGSPLSLECTVEGTSNPNLYWYRQAAGRGLQLLFYSVGIGQISSEVPQNLSASRPQDRQFILSSKKLLLSDSGFYLCAWSVRGRGSAEAFFGQGTRLTVV.

In DNA, the CDR3 is TGTGCCAGCAGTCAATCGACAGGGGGCATCAATGAGCAGTTCTTC. Translation gives CASSQSTGGINEQFF. The chain joins TRBV2 to TRBJ2-1; 10 bases fit TRBD1. Looked up from germline, CDR1 is SNHLY and CDR2 is FYNNEI. With V trimmed by 5 bases and J by 6 bases, 7 bases remained unmatched. This CDR3 comprises 15 residues.

The J gene is TRBJ2-3, the V gene TRBV7-9; the D gene is possibly TRBD2 (7 bases). V lost 7 bases to trimming and J lost 4 bases, with 15 bases between them. Germline lookup yields CDR1 SEHNR and CDR2 FQNEAQ (reference sequence). This CDR3 contains 14 residues. The CDR3 DNA reads as TGTGCCAGCAACTATGGGGGGGGCCCAGATACGCAGTATTTT. It yields the protein CASNYGGGPDTQYF. Based on the CDR3 plus reference TRBV7-9 and TRBJ2-3, the full variable domain is DTGVSQNPRHKITKRGQNVTFRCDPISEHNRLYWYRQTLGQGPEFLTYFQNEAQLEKSRLLSDRFSAERPKGSFSTLEIQRTEQGDSAMYLCASNYGGGPDTQYFGPGTRLTVL.

The chain combines TRBV5-4 with TRBJ1-5, with D hard to call. Germline V gene sequence: CDR1 SGHNT, CDR2 YYREEE (reference sequence). V lost 5 bases and J 2 bases, leaving 14 bases between the germline ends. The CDR3 is made up of 15 amino acids. The CDR3 bases are TGTGCCAGCAGTCGGGGTCCCGGGGGCAATCAGCCCCAGCATTTT. Translation: CASSRGPGGNQPQHF.

This chain links TRBV14 with TRBJ1-2, with unresolved D. Germline V lookup: CDR1 SGHDN, CDR2 FVKESK. This CDR3 comprises 13 residues. Deletions cut 1 base from V and 8 bases from J, with 11 bases between. In DNA, the CDR3 is TGTGCCAGCAGCCAAGGAGGTGACTGGGGCTACACCTTC. The encoded protein is CASSQGGDWGYTF.

This chain uses TRBV10-3 with TRBJ2-3; the D gene is possibly TRBD2 (6 bases). Trimming removed 6 bases from V and 3 bases from J, with 13 bases in between. The CDR3 loop spans 14 amino acids. From germline, CDR1 is ENHRY and CDR2 SYGVKD. DNA of the CDR3: TGTGCCATCAGGGCAGCGGGCGAGACAGATACGCAGTATTTT. Translated: CAIRAAGETDTQYF.

The rearrangement links TRBV11-1 to TRBJ2-3, with no clear D. Per germline, CDR1 SGHAT and CDR2 FQDESV (reference sequence). This CDR3 comprises 13 residues. Trimming removed 3 bases at V and 3 bases at J, with 7 bases between. CDR3 amino acids: CASSFEVTDTQYF. In DNA form, the CDR3 reads TGTGCCAGCAGCTTCGAGGTTACAGATACGCAGTATTTT.

The sample holds a few counts of this clone. The V and J genes are TRBV6-5 and TRBJ2-7; 10 bases line up with TRBD2. CDR3 length: 15 residues. After removal of 6 bases from V and 6 bases from J, the junction contained 11 bases not matched to a gene. Germline-derived CDR1 and CDR2 are MNHEY and SVGAGI. The CDR3 DNA reads TGTGCCAGCAGAAAAGAAGCGGGAGGGCCGGCCGAGCAGTACTTC. The encoded protein is CASRKEAGGPAEQYF.

The chain joins TRBV5-4 to TRBJ2-1; possible D gene TRBD1, 6 bases. The CDR3 is 15 amino acids. Germline CDR1 SGHNT, CDR2 YYREEE (reference sequence). V dropped 4 bases and J dropped 4 bases, with 15 bases sitting between them. CDR3 protein: CASSLGQLKYNEQFF. In DNA form, the CDR3 reads TGTGCCAGCAGCCTTGGACAGTTGAAATACAATGAGCAGTTCTTC.

The CDR3 loop reads CASSLVGFDYGYTF. CDR3 sequence (DNA): TGCGCCAGCAGCTTGGTCGGGTTCGACTATGGCTACACCTTC. This chain uses TRBV5-1 with TRBJ1-2, with D hard to call. The CDR3 totals 14 residues. Trimming pared 0 bases from V and 3 bases from J, leaving 9 bases between. Germline CDR1 SGHRS, CDR2 YFSETQ.

This sequence joins TRBV7-3 and TRBJ2-1; a weak D match, TRBD1 (6 bases). The CDR3 length is 14 residues. The germline V and J ends were trimmed by 0 bases and 5 bases, with 8 bases remaining between them. The germline CDR1 and CDR2 sequences are SGHTA and FQGTGA. CDR3 sequence reads: CASSLTAGDNEQFF. The CDR3 DNA reads as TGTGCCAGCAGCTTAACAGCAGGGGACAATGAGCAGTTCTTC.

The V gene is TRBV2, the J gene TRBJ2-7; no definite D call. Trimming pared 3 bases from V and 2 bases from J, leaving 8 bases between. CDR1 SNHLY and CDR2 FYNNEI come from the germline V gene. CDR3 length: 13 residues. CDR3 sequence (DNA): TGTGCCAGCAGTGAGGTACAGACCTACGAGCAGTACTTC. This translates into CASSEVQTYEQYF.

The V and J genes are TRBV29-1 and TRBJ2-3, with D maybe TRBD1 (6 bases). The germline V gene has CDR1 SQVTM and CDR2 ANQGSEA. With 8 bases removed from V and 5 bases from J, the gap between germline ends came to 17 bases. The CDR3 has 13 amino acids. CDR3 amino acids: CSFSSDSIDTQYF. For the CDR3, the DNA is TGCAGCTTTTCCTCGGACAGTATAGATACGCAGTATTTT.

This clone was detected once. The gene calls are TRBV6-6 and TRBJ2-3; no definite D call. The V and J ends lost 2 bases and 0 bases respectively, with 9 bases between them. Germline V gene lookup returns CDR1 MNHNY and CDR2 SVGAGI (reference sequence). The CDR3 is 15 amino acids. The CDR3 region is CASSYERASTDTQYF. Written as DNA, the CDR3 is TGTGCCAGCAGTTACGAGCGAGCTAGCACAGATACGCAGTATTTT.

The CDR3 DNA is TGTGCCAGCAGATATGGGCCGAAGACTAGCGGGAGCCTCCGCTCCTACAATGAGCAGTTCTTC. Translated: CASRYGPKTSGSLRSYNEQFF. The rearrangement links TRBV2 to TRBJ2-1; the match to TRBD2 covers 12 bases. There are 21 residues in the CDR3. The V gene end was trimmed by 6 bases and the J gene end by 0 bases; junction bases not matched to a gene: 18. CDR1 SNHLY and CDR2 FYNNEI come from the germline V gene.

The chain combines TRBV4-1 with TRBJ2-2, with 14 positions matching TRBD2. Germline-derived CDR1 and CDR2 are MGHRA and YSYEKL. Unmatched junction bases numbered 2, after V lost 2 bases and J lost 3 bases. This CDR3 contains 17 residues. CDR3 DNA sequence: TGCGCCAGCAGCCAACGACTAGCGGGGGGGCACACCGGGGAGCTGTTTTTT. Protein: CASSQRLAGGHTGELFF.

The CDR3 is CASSELAGFVTETQYF. The CDR3 DNA reads as TGTGCCAGCAGTGAATTGGCAGGATTCGTAACTGAGACCCAGTACTTC. The J gene is TRBJ2-5, the V gene TRBV2, with D unclear. Germline lookup yields CDR1 SNHLY and CDR2 FYNNEI. V shed 2 bases and J shed 5 bases, with 18 bases lying between them. This CDR3 is built from 16 residues.